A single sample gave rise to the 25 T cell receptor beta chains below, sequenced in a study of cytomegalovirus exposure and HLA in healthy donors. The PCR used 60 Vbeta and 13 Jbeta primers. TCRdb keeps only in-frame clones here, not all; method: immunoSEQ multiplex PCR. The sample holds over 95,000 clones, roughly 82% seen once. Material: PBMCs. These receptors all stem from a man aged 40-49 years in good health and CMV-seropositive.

In DNA, the CDR3 is TGCGCCAGCAGCAGTTTCGACAGGGGGCTCGGAGAGACCCAGTACTTC. Its protein is CASSSFDRGLGETQYF. The chain joins TRBV5-1 to TRBJ2-5; 10 positions match TRBD1. Germline V gene data show CDR1 as SGHRS and CDR2 as YFSETQ. The CDR3 sequence is 16 residues long. With V trimmed by 4 bases and J by 4 bases, 10 bases remained unmatched. Full variable domain (rest looked up from reference TRBV5-1 and TRBJ2-5): KAGVTQTPRYLIKTRGQQVTLSCSPISGHRSVSWYQQTPGQGLQFLFEYFSETQRNKGNFPGRFSGRQFSNSRSEMNVSTLELGDSALYLCASSSFDRGLGETQYFGPGTRLLVL.

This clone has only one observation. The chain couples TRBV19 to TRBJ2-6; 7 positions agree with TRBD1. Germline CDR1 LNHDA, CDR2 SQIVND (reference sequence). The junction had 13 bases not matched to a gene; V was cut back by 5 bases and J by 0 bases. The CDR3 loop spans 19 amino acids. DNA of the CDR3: TGTGCCAGTAGTGACGATTACGGACAGGAAAGCTCTGGGGCCAACGTCCTGACTTTC. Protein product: CASSDDYGQESSGANVLTF.

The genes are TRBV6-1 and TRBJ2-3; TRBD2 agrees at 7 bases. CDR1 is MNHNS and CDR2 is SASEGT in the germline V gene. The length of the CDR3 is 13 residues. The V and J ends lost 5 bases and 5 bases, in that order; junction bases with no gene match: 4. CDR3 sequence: CASSWGGGDTQYF. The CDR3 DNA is TGTGCCAGCAGTTGGGGGGGTGGAGATACGCAGTATTTT.

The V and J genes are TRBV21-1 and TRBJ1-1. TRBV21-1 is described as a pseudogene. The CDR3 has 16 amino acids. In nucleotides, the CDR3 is TGTGCCAGCCCCCCGGAAGAGGGAGGCCCGGGGACTGAAGCTTTCTTT. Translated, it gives CASPPEEGGPGTEAFF.

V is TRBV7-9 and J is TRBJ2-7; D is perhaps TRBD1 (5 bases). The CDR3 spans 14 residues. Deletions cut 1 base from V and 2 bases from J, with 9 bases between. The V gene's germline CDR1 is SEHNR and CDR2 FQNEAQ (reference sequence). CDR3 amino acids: CASSLDGRAYEQYF. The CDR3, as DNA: TGTGCCAGCAGCTTAGATGGCAGGGCCTACGAGCAGTACTTC.

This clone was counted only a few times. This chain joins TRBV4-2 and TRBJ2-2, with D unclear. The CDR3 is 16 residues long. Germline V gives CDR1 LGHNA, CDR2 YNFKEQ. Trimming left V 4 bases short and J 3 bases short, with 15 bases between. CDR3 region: CASSPSTQVHTGELFF. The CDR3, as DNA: TGTGCCAGCAGCCCCAGTACCCAGGTACACACCGGGGAGCTGTTTTTT.

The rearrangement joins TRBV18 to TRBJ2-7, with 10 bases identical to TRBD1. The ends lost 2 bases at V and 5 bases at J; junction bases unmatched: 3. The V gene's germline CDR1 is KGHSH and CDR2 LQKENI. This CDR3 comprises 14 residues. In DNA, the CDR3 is TGTGCCAGCTCACCATTGGGACAGGGGAACGAGCAGTACTTC. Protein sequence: CASSPLGQGNEQYF.

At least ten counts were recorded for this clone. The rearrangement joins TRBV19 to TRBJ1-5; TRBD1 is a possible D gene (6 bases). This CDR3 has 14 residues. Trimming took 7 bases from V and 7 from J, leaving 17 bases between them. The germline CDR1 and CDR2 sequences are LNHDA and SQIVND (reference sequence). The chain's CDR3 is CASNREPEVQPQHF. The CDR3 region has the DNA TGTGCCAGTAACAGGGAACCGGAGGTCCAGCCCCAGCATTTT.

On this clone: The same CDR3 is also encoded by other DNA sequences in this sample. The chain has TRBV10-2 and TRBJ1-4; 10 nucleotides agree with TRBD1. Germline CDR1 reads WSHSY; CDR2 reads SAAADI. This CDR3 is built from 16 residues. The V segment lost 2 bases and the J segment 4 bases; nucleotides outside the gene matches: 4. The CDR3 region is CASSEDRGRRNEKLFF. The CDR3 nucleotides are TGCGCCAGCAGTGAGGACAGGGGGCGGCGTAATGAAAAACTGTTTTTT.

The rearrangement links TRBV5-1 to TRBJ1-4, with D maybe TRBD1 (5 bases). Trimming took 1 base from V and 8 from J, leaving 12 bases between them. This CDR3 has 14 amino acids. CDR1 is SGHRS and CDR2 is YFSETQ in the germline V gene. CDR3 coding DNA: TGCGCCAGCAGCTTGACAGGTGGTCGAGAAAAACTGTTTTTT. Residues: CASSLTGGREKLFF.

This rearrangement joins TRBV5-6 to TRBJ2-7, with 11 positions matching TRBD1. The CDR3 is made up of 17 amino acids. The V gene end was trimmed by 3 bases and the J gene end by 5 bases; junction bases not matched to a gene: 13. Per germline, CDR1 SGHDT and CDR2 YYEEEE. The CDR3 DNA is TGTGCCAGCAGCTGGGCGACATGGGACAGGGGGTTCCACGAGCAGTACTTC. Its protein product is CASSWATWDRGFHEQYF.

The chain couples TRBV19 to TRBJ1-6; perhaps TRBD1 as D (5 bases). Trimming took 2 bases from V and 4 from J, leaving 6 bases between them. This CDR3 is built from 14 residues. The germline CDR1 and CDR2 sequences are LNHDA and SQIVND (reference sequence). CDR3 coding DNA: TGTGCCAGTAGTATAACAGGTTATAATTCACCCCTCCACTTT. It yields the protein CASSITGYNSPLHF.

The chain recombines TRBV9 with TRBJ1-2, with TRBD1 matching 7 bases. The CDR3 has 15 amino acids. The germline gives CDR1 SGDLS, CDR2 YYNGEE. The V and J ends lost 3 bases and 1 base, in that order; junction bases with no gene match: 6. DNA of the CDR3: TGTGCCAGCAGCGCGGGACAGACAATTAACTATGGCTACACCTTC. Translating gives CASSAGQTINYGYTF.

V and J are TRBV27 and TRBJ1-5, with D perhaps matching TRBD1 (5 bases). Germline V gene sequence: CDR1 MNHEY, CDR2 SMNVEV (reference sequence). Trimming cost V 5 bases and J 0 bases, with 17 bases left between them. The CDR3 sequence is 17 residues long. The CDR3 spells CASSPRGDGHSNQPQHF. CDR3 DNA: TGTGCCAGCAGTCCCCGGGGGGACGGACATAGCAATCAGCCCCAGCATTTT.

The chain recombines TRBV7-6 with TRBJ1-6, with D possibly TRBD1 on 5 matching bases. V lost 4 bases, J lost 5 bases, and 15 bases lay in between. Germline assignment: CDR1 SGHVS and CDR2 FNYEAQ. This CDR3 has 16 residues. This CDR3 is CASSSIPRGDNSPLHF. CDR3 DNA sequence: TGTGCCAGCAGCTCAATACCTAGGGGTGATAATTCACCCCTCCACTTT.

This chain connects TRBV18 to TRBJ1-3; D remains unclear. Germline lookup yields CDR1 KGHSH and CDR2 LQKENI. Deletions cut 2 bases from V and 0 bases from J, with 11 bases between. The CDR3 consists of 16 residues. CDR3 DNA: TGTGCCAGCTCACCATATGGCGGAGACTCTGGAAACACCATATATTTT. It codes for CASSPYGGDSGNTIYF.

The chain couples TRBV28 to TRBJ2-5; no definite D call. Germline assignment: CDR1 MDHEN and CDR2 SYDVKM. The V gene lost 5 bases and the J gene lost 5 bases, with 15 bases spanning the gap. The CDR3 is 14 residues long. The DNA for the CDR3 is TGTGCCAGCAGTCGACAATTCGAACGGGAGACCCAGTACTTC. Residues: CASSRQFERETQYF. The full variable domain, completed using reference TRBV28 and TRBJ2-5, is DVKVTQSSRYLVKRTGEKVFLECVQDMDHENMFWYRQDPGLGLRLIYFSYDVKMKEKGDIPEGYSVSREKKERFSLILESASTNQTSMYLCASSRQFERETQYFGPGTRLLVL.

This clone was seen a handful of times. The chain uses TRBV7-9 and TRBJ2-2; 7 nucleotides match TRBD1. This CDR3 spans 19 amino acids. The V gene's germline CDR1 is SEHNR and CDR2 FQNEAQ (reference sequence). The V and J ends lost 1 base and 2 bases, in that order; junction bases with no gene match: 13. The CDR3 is CASSLVEPGQQVNTGELFF. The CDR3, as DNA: TGTGCCAGCAGCTTAGTTGAGCCGGGACAGCAAGTAAACACCGGGGAGCTGTTTTTT.

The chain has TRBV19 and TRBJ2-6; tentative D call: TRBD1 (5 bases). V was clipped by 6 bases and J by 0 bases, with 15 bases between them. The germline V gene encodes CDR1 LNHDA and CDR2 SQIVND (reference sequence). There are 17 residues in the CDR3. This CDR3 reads CASRRYQGSSGANVLTF. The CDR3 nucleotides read TGTGCCAGTAGGCGCTATCAGGGCTCCTCTGGGGCCAACGTCCTGACTTTC.

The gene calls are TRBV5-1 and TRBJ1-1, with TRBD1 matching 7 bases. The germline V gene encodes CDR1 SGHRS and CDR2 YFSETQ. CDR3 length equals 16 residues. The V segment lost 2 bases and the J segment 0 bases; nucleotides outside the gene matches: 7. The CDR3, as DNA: TGCGCCAGCAGCTTCACCCCGGGACAGATGAACACTGAAGCTTTCTTT. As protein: CASSFTPGQMNTEAFF. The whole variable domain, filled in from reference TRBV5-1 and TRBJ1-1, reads KAGVTQTPRYLIKTRGQQVTLSCSPISGHRSVSWYQQTPGQGLQFLFEYFSETQRNKGNFPGRFSGRQFSNSRSEMNVSTLELGDSALYLCASSFTPGQMNTEAFFGQGTRLTVV.

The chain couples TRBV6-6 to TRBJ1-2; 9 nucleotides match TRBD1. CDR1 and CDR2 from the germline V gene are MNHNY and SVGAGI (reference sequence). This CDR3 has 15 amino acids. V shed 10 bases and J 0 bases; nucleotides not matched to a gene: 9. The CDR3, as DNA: TGTGCCACCCGGGACAGGGCTCATACTAACTATGGCTACACCTTC. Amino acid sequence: CATRDRAHTNYGYTF.

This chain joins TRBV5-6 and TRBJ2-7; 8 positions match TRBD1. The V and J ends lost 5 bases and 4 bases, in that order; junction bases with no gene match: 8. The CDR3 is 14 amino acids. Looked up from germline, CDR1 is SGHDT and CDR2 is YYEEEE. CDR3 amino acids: CASSAYDRGYEQYF. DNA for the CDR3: TGTGCCAGCAGTGCTTATGACAGGGGTTACGAGCAGTACTTC.

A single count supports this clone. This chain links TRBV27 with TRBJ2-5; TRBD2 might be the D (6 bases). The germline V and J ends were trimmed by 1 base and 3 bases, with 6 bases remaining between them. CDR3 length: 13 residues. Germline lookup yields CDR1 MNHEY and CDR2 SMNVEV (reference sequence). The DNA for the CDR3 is TGTGCCAGCAGTTTATGGGGGGAAGAGACCCAGTACTTC. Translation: CASSLWGEETQYF.

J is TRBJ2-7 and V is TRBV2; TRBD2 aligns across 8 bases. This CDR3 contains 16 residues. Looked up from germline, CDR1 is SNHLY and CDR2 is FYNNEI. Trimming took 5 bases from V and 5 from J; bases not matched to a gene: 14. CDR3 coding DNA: TGTGCCAGCAGTCCACCGGCCGGGACTAGGGCACACGAGCAGTACTTC. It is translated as CASSPPAGTRAHEQYF.

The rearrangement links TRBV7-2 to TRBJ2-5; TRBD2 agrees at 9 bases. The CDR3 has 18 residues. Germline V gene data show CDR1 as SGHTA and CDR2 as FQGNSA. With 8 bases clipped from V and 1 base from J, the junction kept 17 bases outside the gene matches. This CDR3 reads CASFNWGGGAFSQETQYF. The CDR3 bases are TGTGCCAGCTTCAACTGGGGCGGGGGGGCCTTTTCCCAAGAGACCCAGTACTTC.